What follows are 28 T cell receptor beta chains derived from one specimen sequenced in a study of T cell responses to AZD1222 COVID-19 vaccine. Assay: immunoSEQ multiplex PCR; the TCRdb copy retains only in-frame clones and omits some. There are 150,000 to 200,000 clones in the sample; around 94% occur only once, and around 0.66% lies in the top ten. Sequencing was performed on peripheral blood, taken on day 0 of AZD1222 vaccination. Receptors originate from an adult in good health.

The chain combines TRBV6-5 with TRBJ2-1; TRBD1 is a possible D gene (6 bases). V was trimmed by 10 bases and J by 9 bases, leaving 19 bases between them. There are 13 residues in the CDR3. From germline, CDR1 is MNHEY and CDR2 SVGAGI. The CDR3 loop is CATEGRGRGEQFF. DNA of the CDR3: TGTGCCACCGAGGGCAGGGGCCGTGGTGAGCAGTTCTTC.

The table lists this clone with a few counts. This sequence joins TRBV15 and TRBJ2-7; possibly TRBD1 for D (5 bases). Between the trimmed V and J ends, which lost 4 bases and 2 bases, there was a span of 9 bases. Germline-derived CDR1 and CDR2 are LNHNV and YYDKDF (reference sequence). The CDR3 spans 13 residues. For the CDR3, the DNA is TGTGCCACCAGCAAGGGGAACCCCTACGAGCAGTACTTC. As protein: CATSKGNPYEQYF.

V usage is TRBV7-9 and J usage is TRBJ2-3; TRBD1 or TRBD2 may be the D gene (5 bases each). Trimming took off 5 bases at V and 6 bases at J, with 21 bases between the two ends. Germline CDR1 and CDR2: SEHNR and FQNEAQ (reference sequence). CDR3 size: 16 residues. DNA of the CDR3: TGTGCCAGCAGCCCCCGTCCCTCGACGGGGCCCGATACGCAGTATTTT. This translates into CASSPRPSTGPDTQYF.

J is TRBJ2-7 and V is TRBV28; perhaps D is TRBD1 or TRBD2 (5 bases each). This CDR3 has 14 amino acids. The V and J ends lost 2 bases and 2 bases respectively, with 10 bases between them. CDR1 and CDR2 (germline): MDHEN, SYDVKM. CDR3 in amino acids: CASSLAGTTYEQYF. DNA of the CDR3: TGTGCCAGCAGTTTAGCAGGGACCACCTACGAGCAGTACTTC.

The V call is TRBV5-1, the J call TRBJ2-5, with TRBD1 matching 8 bases. J was trimmed by 4 bases and V by 2 bases; bases with no gene match: 10. Germline-derived CDR1 and CDR2 are SGHRS and YFSETQ. The CDR3 loop spans 16 amino acids. The CDR3, as DNA: TGCGCCAGCAGCTTTTTCGGACAGGGTGGGGGAGAGACCCAGTACTTC. Translating it yields CASSFFGQGGGETQYF.

This clone was counted only a few times. The rearrangement uses TRBV13 and TRBJ1-4; TRBD1 aligns across 7 bases. The CDR3 totals 16 residues. V lost 5 bases, J lost 0 bases, and 6 bases stayed unmatched. Germline V gene sequence: CDR1 PRHDT, CDR2 FYEKMQ (reference sequence). This CDR3 is CASSLGQSATNEKLFF. The CDR3 DNA sequence: TGTGCCAGCAGCCTGGGACAGAGTGCAACTAATGAAAAACTGTTTTTT.

The DNA of the CDR3 is TGTGCCAGCACCCCTGCCGCAATTTCCCTAGCTAACTATGGCTACACCTTC. Its translation is CASTPAAISLANYGYTF. The rearrangement uses TRBV6-4 and TRBJ1-2; no clear D gene. The germline CDR1 and CDR2 sequences are MRHNA and SNTAGT. The V and J ends lost 7 bases and 0 bases respectively, with 21 bases between them. This CDR3 has 17 residues.

This sequence joins TRBV27 and TRBJ1-6; 7 bases are a match to TRBD1. This CDR3 comprises 16 residues. The germline V gene has CDR1 MNHEY and CDR2 SMNVEV (reference sequence). V dropped 4 bases and J dropped 6; count of bases not matched to a gene: 9. CDR3 in DNA: TGTGCCAGCAGTTCCCGACAGGGCCGGACTAATTCACCCCTCCACTTT. Translation gives CASSSRQGRTNSPLHF.

This rearrangement joins TRBV15 to TRBJ2-7, with a tentative D call TRBD1 (5 bases). CDR3 size: 13 residues. From germline, CDR1 is LNHNV and CDR2 YYDKDF (reference sequence). Trimming removed 0 bases from V and 3 bases from J, with 6 bases in between. DNA of the CDR3: TGTGCCACCAGCAGAGACCAGGGCTACGAGCAGTACTTC. Encoded protein: CATSRDQGYEQYF.

CDR3 in amino acids: CASRATGLAEYNEQFF. CDR3 bases: TGTGCCAGCAGAGCAACGGGACTAGCGGAGTACAATGAGCAGTTCTTC. The chain recombines TRBV6-9 with TRBJ2-1, with TRBD2 matching over 11 bases. V trimming: 6 bases; J trimming: 4 bases; junction bases outside the gene matches: 8. Germline V gene lookup returns CDR1 MNHGY and CDR2 SVAAGI. The CDR3 loop spans 16 amino acids.

CDR3 nucleotides: TGTGCCAGCAGTGCCCCGGACGGCCCCCATACCCCCAATGAGCAGTTCTTC. This translates into CASSAPDGPHTPNEQFF. The chain links TRBV2 to TRBJ2-1; D uncertain. The V gene lost 4 bases and the J gene lost 6 bases, with 22 bases spanning the gap. The V gene's germline CDR1 is SNHLY and CDR2 FYNNEI. CDR3 length equals 17 residues.

This rearrangement joins TRBV19 to TRBJ2-5; the D call may be TRBD1 or TRBD2 (6 bases each). The CDR3 runs to 13 residues. Germline V gene lookup returns CDR1 LNHDA and CDR2 SQIVND (reference sequence). Trimming cost V 7 bases and J 5 bases, with 14 bases left between them. Here the CDR3 DNA reads TGTGCCAGTAACGGGGGCTCGGGGGAGACCCAGTACTTC. Translated, it gives CASNGGSGETQYF.

This chain connects TRBV2 to TRBJ1-1; 8 nucleotides match TRBD1. The junction had 15 bases not matched to a gene; V was cut back by 6 bases and J by 3 bases. The germline V gene has CDR1 SNHLY and CDR2 FYNNEI. The CDR3 is 17 amino acids. CDR3: CASSQDTSGQGDTEAFF. The CDR3 DNA is TGTGCCAGCAGCCAGGATACCTCTGGACAGGGCGACACTGAAGCTTTCTTT.

CDR3 residues: CASSYTAGLAGPNEQFF. CDR3 coding DNA: TGTGCCAGCAGCTATACTGCCGGTCTAGCGGGTCCTAATGAGCAGTTCTTC. The gene calls are TRBV7-8 and TRBJ2-1, with TRBD2 matching 8 bases. From germline, CDR1 is SGHVS and CDR2 FQNEAQ. Trimming removed 4 bases from V and 7 bases from J; junction bases left unmatched: 15. The CDR3 sequence is 17 residues long.

The table lists this clone with a count of one. This chain uses TRBV19 with TRBJ2-1; 8 bases line up with TRBD2. This CDR3 is built from 15 residues. Germline CDR1 reads LNHDA; CDR2 reads SQIVND (reference sequence). V gave up 7 bases and J gave up 8 bases; unmatched junction bases: 13. The CDR3 sequence: CASTSGTRARDEQFF. As DNA, the CDR3 is TGTGCCAGTACCTCGGGGACTAGGGCAAGAGATGAGCAGTTCTTC.

The chain links TRBV24-1 to TRBJ1-5; no firm D call. Trimming pared 6 bases from V and 4 bases from J, leaving 12 bases between. From germline, CDR1 is KGHDR and CDR2 SFDVKD. The CDR3 sequence is 14 residues long. CDR3 residues: CATSRAGTNQPQHF. DNA for the CDR3: TGTGCCACCAGTAGAGCCGGCACGAATCAGCCCCAGCATTTT.

The chain is built from TRBV6-5 and TRBJ1-2; D not resolved. CDR3 size: 13 residues. Trimming cost V 5 bases and J 8 bases, with 15 bases left between them. Germline V gene data show CDR1 as MNHEY and CDR2 as SVGAGI. Here the CDR3 reads CASSTYASGGYTF. CDR3 nucleotide sequence: TGTGCCAGCAGTACTTACGCTTCTGGAGGCTACACCTTC.

In this sample, this clone turned up once. The rearrangement links TRBV7-7 to TRBJ2-2; 11 nucleotides line up with TRBD1. The CDR3 has 15 amino acids. V was clipped by 4 bases and J by 5 bases; unmatched bases: 3. From germline, CDR1 is SSHAT and CDR2 FNYEAQ (reference sequence). The CDR3 sequence: CASSSGQGATGELFF. The CDR3 DNA reads TGTGCCAGCAGCTCAGGACAGGGGGCTACCGGGGAGCTGTTTTTT.

The chain uses TRBV5-1 and TRBJ1-5; a weak D match, TRBD1 (6 bases). There are 13 residues in the CDR3. Germline CDR1 SGHRS, CDR2 YFSETQ. V lost 0 bases and J 6 bases, leaving 7 bases between the germline ends. CDR3 DNA sequence: TGCGCCAGCAGCTTGGGACAGGCTCAGCCCCAGCATTTT. Residues: CASSLGQAQPQHF. Complete variable domain (other parts from reference TRBV5-1 and TRBJ1-5): KAGVTQTPRYLIKTRGQQVTLSCSPISGHRSVSWYQQTPGQGLQFLFEYFSETQRNKGNFPGRFSGRQFSNSRSEMNVSTLELGDSALYLCASSLGQAQPQHFGDGTRLSIL.

V usage is TRBV27 and J usage is TRBJ1-5, with D unclear. The CDR3 runs 15 residues. V gave up 4 bases and J gave up 5 bases, with 15 bases separating them. Germline V gives CDR1 MNHEY, CDR2 SMNVEV (reference sequence). In DNA, the CDR3 is TGTGCCAGCAGTTCAGACCACAGAGGCTATCAGCCCCAGCATTTT. Protein: CASSSDHRGYQPQHF.

This chain uses TRBV7-9 with TRBJ1-1; 10 bases align to TRBD1. This CDR3 spans 17 amino acids. Trimming removed 6 bases from V and 1 base from J; junction bases left unmatched: 11. CDR1 and CDR2 (germline): SEHNR, FQNEAQ (reference sequence). Here the CDR3 DNA reads TGTGCCAGCAGATTCCTAGGGACAGGGGTAAAGAACACTGAAGCTTTCTTT. Translation gives CASRFLGTGVKNTEAFF.

There are a few counts of this clone. The chain joins TRBV27 to TRBJ2-2, with 9 bases that match TRBD1. Unmatched junction bases numbered 8, after V lost 6 bases and J lost 6 bases. This CDR3 spans 15 amino acids. The germline gives CDR1 MNHEY, CDR2 SMNVEV (reference sequence). CDR3 nucleotide sequence: TGTGCCAGCAGAGGGGGGGACAGGGAGGCCGGGGAGCTGTTTTTT. Encoded protein: CASRGGDREAGELFF.

V usage is TRBV9 and J usage is TRBJ2-7; D gene uncertain. This CDR3 comprises 13 residues. Germline lookup yields CDR1 SGDLS and CDR2 YYNGEE. V lost 4 bases to trimming and J lost 5 bases, with 13 bases between them. CDR3 sequence: CASSSPAVNEQYF. CDR3 bases: TGTGCCAGCAGCTCCCCAGCCGTAAACGAGCAGTACTTC.

The chain uses TRBV15 and TRBJ1-5; D remains unclear. The CDR3 spans 16 residues. Per germline, CDR1 LNHNV and CDR2 YYDKDF (reference sequence). V dropped 5 bases and J dropped 5 bases, with 19 bases sitting between them. The chain's CDR3 is CATSRYWHSPDQPQHF. The DNA for the CDR3 is TGTGCCACCAGCCGATACTGGCATTCACCTGATCAGCCCCAGCATTTT.

The chain combines TRBV27 with TRBJ1-3; possible D gene TRBD1, 6 bases. Trimming cost V 6 bases and J 4 bases, with 13 bases left between them. The CDR3 has 14 residues. CDR1 and CDR2 from the germline V gene are MNHEY and SMNVEV (reference sequence). CDR3 DNA sequence: TGTGCCAGCAGAAGGGACATAAGCGGAAACACCATATATTTT. Encoded protein: CASRRDISGNTIYF.

The chain recombines TRBV5-5 with TRBJ1-1; D call uncertain. This CDR3 spans 13 amino acids. The ends were cut back, 0 bases at V and 11 bases at J, with 14 bases in the middle. The V gene's germline CDR1 is SGHKS and CDR2 YYEKEE (reference sequence). The CDR3 region is CASSLEGFLIAFF. CDR3 in DNA: TGTGCCAGCAGCTTGGAAGGTTTTCTGATTGCTTTCTTT.

The chain is built from TRBV25-1 and TRBJ2-3; 7 nucleotides line up with TRBD2. The CDR3 is 14 amino acids. CDR1 and CDR2 (germline): MGHDK, SYGVNS. Trimming at V came to 4 bases and at J to 7 bases, leaving 8 bases not matched to a gene. The CDR3 bases are TGTGCCAGCAGTGGAGTGTGGGAGGGGAATACGCAGTATTTT. Translating gives CASSGVWEGNTQYF.

This sequence joins TRBV27 and TRBJ2-5, with 11 bases that match TRBD2. The CDR3 is made up of 15 amino acids. Germline V gene sequence: CDR1 MNHEY, CDR2 SMNVEV (reference sequence). V shed 5 bases, J shed 1 base, and the junction held 3 bases outside the gene matches. The CDR3 loop is CASSLGTSGQETQYF. The CDR3 nucleotides are TGTGCCAGCAGTCTCGGGACTAGCGGCCAAGAGACCCAGTACTTC.